This T cell receptor (beta chain) was captured by sequencing in a study of identical twins. Via MiXCR, TCRdb re-called the 5' RACE reads, giving one row per CDR3 protein. The data show some 1,600,000 distinct CDR3 sequences, with around a third seen just once and around 0.3% held by the top ten. This clonotype turned up a few times. CDR1 is DFQATT, CDR2 SNEGSKA, per germline (reference sequence). Trimming took off 6 bases at V and 3 bases at J, with 11 bases between the two ends. The CDR3 is 12 amino acids. This sequence originates from a newborn girl in good health. Material for sequencing was cord blood. This chain connects TRBV20-1 to TRBJ1-1; D perhaps matches TRBD1 (5 bases). CDR3 in amino acids: CSAVGVYTEAFF. The CDR3 DNA reads as TGCAGTGCCGTAGGGGTGTACACTGAAGCTTTCTTT.